These 15 T cell receptor beta chains share one sample of origin, sequenced in a study of cytomegalovirus exposure and HLA in healthy donors. With 60 Vbeta and 13 Jbeta primers, the PCR was carried out. Sequencing used immunoSEQ multiplex PCR; TCRdb keeps in-frame clones, though not all of them. The sample holds 200,000 to 250,000 clones, roughly 91% seen once. The material sequenced was PBMCs. Receptor source: a young woman in good health and CMV-seronegative.

The J gene is TRBJ2-5, the V gene TRBV5-1; 7 bases are shared with TRBD1. The germline gives CDR1 SGHRS, CDR2 YFSETQ. CDR3 length: 15 amino acids. Trimming removed 2 bases from V and 4 bases from J; junction bases left unmatched: 8. CDR3 sequence: CASSFGTAIGETQYF. CDR3 nucleotide sequence: TGCGCCAGCAGCTTTGGGACAGCGATCGGAGAGACCCAGTACTTC.

The rearrangement links TRBV9 to TRBJ1-5; TRBD1 agrees at 7 bases. This CDR3 region has 13 residues. Germline loops: CDR1 SGDLS, CDR2 YYNGEE. V was clipped by 3 bases and J by 5 bases; unmatched bases: 2. DNA of the CDR3: TGTGCCAGCAGCGCAGGGGGAGATCAGCCCCAGCATTTT. Amino acid sequence: CASSAGGDQPQHF.

The chain uses TRBV7-6 and TRBJ2-3; 8 bases match TRBD1. V lost 3 bases to trimming and J lost 2 bases; unmatched junction nucleotides: 7. Germline CDR1 and CDR2: SGHVS and FNYEAQ. The CDR3 runs to 16 residues. The DNA for the CDR3 is TGTGCCAGCAGCTTGTGGACAGGGAGAAACACAGATACGCAGTATTTT. It translates to CASSLWTGRNTDTQYF. The whole variable domain, remainder taken from reference TRBV7-6 and TRBJ2-3, is GAGVSQSPRYKVTKRGQDVALRCDPISGHVSLYWYRQALGQGPEFLTYFNYEAQQDKSGLPNDRFSAERPEGSISTLTIQRTEQRDSAMYRCASSLWTGRNTDTQYFGPGTRLTVL.

This rearrangement joins TRBV29-1 to TRBJ2-7, with 8 bases that match TRBD1. Germline loops: CDR1 SQVTM, CDR2 ANQGSEA. J lost 2 bases, V lost 7 bases, and 7 bases had no gene match. The CDR3 consists of 13 residues. CDR3 sequence reads: CSATGTGPYEQYF. CDR3 nucleotide sequence: TGCAGCGCCACCGGGACAGGTCCCTACGAGCAGTACTTC.

The J gene is TRBJ2-2, the V gene TRBV2, with D possibly being TRBD1 (7 bases). The CDR3 length is 14 residues. The germline V and J ends were trimmed by 4 bases and 4 bases, with 10 bases remaining between them. CDR1 SNHLY and CDR2 FYNNEI come from the germline V gene. The CDR3: CASSGQGGTGELFF. CDR3 DNA sequence: TGTGCCAGCAGTGGACAGGGAGGCACCGGGGAGCTGTTTTTT. Drawing the rest from reference TRBV2 and TRBJ2-2, the complete variable domain is EPEVTQTPSHQVTQMGQEVILRCVPISNHLYFYWYRQILGQKVEFLVSFYNNEISEKSEIFDDQFSVERPDGSNFTLKIRSTKLEDSAMYFCASSGQGGTGELFFGEGSRLTVL.

The chain joins TRBV5-1 to TRBJ2-5; 9 positions agree with TRBD2. V dropped 2 bases and J dropped 7; count of bases not matched to a gene: 9. The CDR3 extends over 15 amino acids. Germline loops: CDR1 SGHRS, CDR2 YFSETQ. CDR3 in amino acids: CASSFLAGPGGTQYF. The CDR3 DNA reads TGCGCCAGCAGCTTCCTAGCGGGGCCGGGGGGGACCCAGTACTTC.

The chain has TRBV2 and TRBJ1-1; TRBD1 matches at 7 bases. J was trimmed by 6 bases and V by 5 bases; bases with no gene match: 9. This CDR3 comprises 14 residues. CDR1 is SNHLY and CDR2 is FYNNEI in the germline V gene. Here the CDR3 reads CASSSQGGISEAFF. As DNA, the CDR3 is TGTGCCAGCAGTTCCCAGGGGGGTATATCTGAAGCTTTCTTT.

The chain carries TRBV7-2 and TRBJ2-5; TRBD2 aligns across 9 bases. The germline V gene has CDR1 SGHTA and CDR2 FQGNSA. The CDR3 extends over 16 amino acids. V was clipped by 4 bases and J by 3 bases; unmatched bases: 9. CDR3 sequence (DNA): TGTGCCAGCAGCTGGGGAGGGCTAGCGGGGAAAGAGACCCAGTACTTC. This gives the protein CASSWGGLAGKETQYF.

The gene calls are TRBV7-8 and TRBJ2-1, with 14 bases lining up with TRBD2. The V gene end was trimmed by 5 bases and the J gene end by 8 bases; junction bases not matched to a gene: 20. Germline V gene sequence: CDR1 SGHVS, CDR2 FQNEAQ. The CDR3 spans 20 residues. The CDR3 loop is CASSPTLSPRTSGGRDEQFF. CDR3 bases: TGTGCCAGCAGCCCTACTCTCTCCCCCCGGACTAGCGGGGGGAGGGATGAGCAGTTCTTC.

This clone has just one count. This rearrangement joins TRBV11-3 to TRBJ1-5; unclear D gene. Trimming took off 6 bases at V and 9 bases at J, with 9 bases between the two ends. Germline V gene lookup returns CDR1 SGHNT and CDR2 YENEEA. The CDR3 has 11 amino acids. The CDR3 reads CASSSGGPQHF. The CDR3 nucleotides read TGTGCCAGCAGTTCAGGTGGGCCCCAGCATTTT.

The V gene is TRBV6-5, the J gene TRBJ2-1, with 9 bases lining up with TRBD2. The length of the CDR3 is 15 residues. V lost 6 bases, J lost 4 bases, and 7 bases stayed unmatched. Looked up from germline, CDR1 is MNHEY and CDR2 is SVGAGI. The CDR3 here is CASSLASGDYNEQFF. CDR3 nucleotides: TGTGCCAGCAGCCTGGCTAGCGGGGATTACAATGAGCAGTTCTTC.

Of note for this clone: Germline is not matched at one junction end, which may reflect a read error. V gene TRBV28 combines with J gene TRBJ1-2; no definite D call. Germline lookup yields CDR1 MDHEN and CDR2 SYDVKM. The CDR3 loop spans 12 amino acids. This chain's CDR3 is CASSFGTYDYTF. The CDR3 coding sequence is TGTGCCAGCAGTTTCGGTACCTATGACTACACCTTC.

This sequence joins TRBV6-5 and TRBJ2-3; 9 nucleotides line up with TRBD2. Trimming took 2 bases from V and 2 from J; bases not matched to a gene: 2. The CDR3 covers 15 residues. Germline-derived CDR1 and CDR2 are MNHEY and SVGAGI. The CDR3: CASSYGTSPTDTQYF. In DNA, the CDR3 is TGTGCCAGCAGTTACGGGACTAGCCCCACAGATACGCAGTATTTT.

This clone has just one count. The chain links TRBV19 to TRBJ2-4, with a tentative D call TRBD1 (6 bases). Germline V CDR1 and CDR2: LNHDA, SQIVND (reference sequence). Trimming pared 3 bases from V and 2 bases from J, leaving 11 bases between. The length of the CDR3 is 15 residues. CDR3 in DNA: TGTGCCAGTAGTATTTCAGGGGCGACCAAAAACATTCAGTACTTC. Protein product: CASSISGATKNIQYF.

This chain connects TRBV11-2 to TRBJ2-5; 7 bases are a match to TRBD1. Losses at the gene ends were 2 bases for V and 4 bases for J; bases not matched to a gene: 1. CDR1 is SGHAT, CDR2 FQNNGV, per germline. This CDR3 region has 13 residues. DNA for the CDR3: TGTGCCAGCAGCTTAAGGGGGCTAGAGACCCAGTACTTC. Translation gives CASSLRGLETQYF. Variable domain in full (rest from reference TRBV11-2 and TRBJ2-5): EAGVAQSPRYKIIEKRQSVAFWCNPISGHATLYWYQQILGQGPKLLIQFQNNGVVDDSQLPKDRFSAERLKGVDSTLKIQPAKLEDSAVYLCASSLRGLETQYFGPGTRLLVL.